What follows is one T cell receptor (beta chain) and its context. As yet, its antigen is unknown. PCR amplification relied on 60 Vbeta primers (plus 13 Jbeta primers). Here immunoSEQ multiplex PCR was the method, and the copy in TCRdb shows in-frame clones only, minus some. The sample has some 99,000 clones; approximately 74% are singletons. The length of the CDR3 is 16 residues. The V gene's germline CDR1 is SGHTA and CDR2 FQGNSA. Between the trimmed V and J ends, which lost 2 bases and 2 bases, there was a span of 16 bases. The record originates from a study of cytomegalovirus exposure and HLA in healthy donors. Points from the study as a whole: An analysis that was carried out later associated fewer than 20,000 TCR beta sequences with HLA alleles at 0.05 false discovery rate.

The sequence derives from a male donor in good health and CMV-seronegative. The source material was PBMCs. The V and J genes are TRBV7-2 and TRBJ2-7; perhaps TRBD2 as D (6 bases). The CDR3 sequence: CASSLPPRGGPYEQYF. Here the CDR3 DNA reads TGTGCCAGCAGCTTACCCCCACGGGGAGGTCCCTACGAGCAGTACTTC.